These 25 T cell receptor beta chains came from one sample sequenced in a study of blood T cell repertoires in COVID-19. The protocol was immunoSEQ multiplex PCR, while the TCRdb copy is restricted to in-frame clones and leaves out a portion. This sample has 200,000 to 250,000 clones, with under 85% found just once. Sequenced input: PBMCs or T cells enriched from blood (not recorded which). The receptors shown here come from a man between 60 and 75 years old who had recovered from COVID-19.

V usage is TRBV19 and J usage is TRBJ1-2; 9 nucleotides align to TRBD1. The ends lost 3 bases at V and 5 bases at J; junction bases unmatched: 7. The germline V gene has CDR1 LNHDA and CDR2 SQIVND (reference sequence). This CDR3 contains 15 residues. In DNA, the CDR3 is TGTGCCAGTAGTATGGACAGGGGACTACCTTATGGCTACACCTTC. Its protein product is CASSMDRGLPYGYTF.

This chain links TRBV10-3 with TRBJ1-1, with 7 bases lining up with TRBD1. The CDR3 covers 14 residues. Trimming at V came to 2 bases and at J to 4 bases, leaving 4 bases not matched to a gene. CDR1 is ENHRY, CDR2 SYGVKD, per germline. CDR3 residues: CAISEGQEITEAFF. In DNA form, the CDR3 reads TGTGCCATCAGTGAGGGACAGGAAATCACTGAAGCTTTCTTT.

This clone was picked up one time. The chain links TRBV7-2 to TRBJ1-6; TRBD1 matches at 7 bases. CDR1 and CDR2 from the germline V gene are SGHTA and FQGNSA. This CDR3 is built from 13 residues. The ends lost 5 bases at V and 11 bases at J; junction bases unmatched: 6. In DNA, the CDR3 is TGTGCCAGCAGCGGGACAGCTAGACCACCCCTCCACTTT. It is translated as CASSGTARPPLHF.

The chain combines TRBV10-1 with TRBJ2-1, with 9 bases fitting TRBD2. The CDR3 sequence is 15 residues long. V dropped 8 bases and J dropped 5; count of bases not matched to a gene: 10. Germline CDR1 WNHNN, CDR2 SYGVQD (reference sequence). CDR3 sequence reads: CASSGKRGGDNEQFF. CDR3 coding DNA: TGCGCCAGCTCCGGCAAACGCGGGGGGGACAATGAGCAGTTCTTC.

The chain recombines TRBV3-1 (or the pseudogene TRBV3-2) with TRBJ1-2; 8 bases are a match to TRBD1. Germline-derived CDR1 and CDR2 are LGHDT and YNNKEL (reference sequence). The CDR3 covers 12 residues. V lost 3 bases and J lost 8; bases outside the gene matches: 2. This chain's CDR3 is CASSHGQGGYTF. CDR3 in DNA: TGTGCCAGCAGCCACGGACAGGGAGGCTACACCTTC.

This clone was seen just once. The V call is TRBV9, the J call TRBJ2-1; 9 nucleotides agree with TRBD2. Trimming took 3 bases from V and 3 from J; bases not matched to a gene: 7. In germline, CDR1 is SGDLS, CDR2 YYNGEE. CDR3 size: 16 residues. CDR3 residues: CASSAGSGGYYNEQFF. The DNA of the CDR3 is TGTGCCAGCAGCGCAGGAAGCGGGGGGTACTACAATGAGCAGTTCTTC.

The chain combines TRBV3-1 (or the pseudogene TRBV3-2) with TRBJ1-4, with a possible D match to TRBD1 (5 bases). CDR1 is LGHDT, CDR2 YNNKEL, per germline (reference sequence). The CDR3 runs 18 residues. Between the trimmed V and J ends, which lost 0 bases and 8 bases, there was a span of 22 bases. The chain's CDR3 is CASSQDVVQTRAGEKLFF. For the CDR3, the DNA is TGTGCCAGCAGCCAAGATGTGGTACAGACCAGGGCGGGAGAAAAACTGTTTTTT.

The chain links TRBV7-9 to TRBJ2-1, with 7 nucleotides matching TRBD2. Unmatched junction bases numbered 8, after V lost 7 bases and J lost 5 bases. The CDR3 length is 14 residues. From germline, CDR1 is SEHNR and CDR2 FQNEAQ (reference sequence). The CDR3: CASNPLAVDNEQFF. The CDR3 DNA reads TGTGCCAGCAATCCGCTAGCGGTAGACAATGAGCAGTTCTTC.

The rearrangement uses TRBV3-1 (or the pseudogene TRBV3-2) and TRBJ1-2; D might be TRBD1 (5 bases). Per germline, CDR1 LGHDT and CDR2 YNNKEL (reference sequence). The CDR3 runs 13 residues. Trimming cost V 4 bases and J 0 bases, with 6 bases left between them. CDR3 in DNA: TGTGCCAGCAGCCCGACAGCTAACTATGGCTACACCTTC. This sequence encodes CASSPTANYGYTF.

The CDR3: CATGQGGVEQFF. CDR3 DNA: TGTGCCACCGGACAGGGGGGCGTTGAGCAGTTCTTC. V gene TRBV10-3 combines with J gene TRBJ2-1; 10 bases are shared with TRBD1. This CDR3 spans 12 amino acids. With 10 bases clipped from V and 9 bases from J, the junction kept 6 bases outside the gene matches. The germline V gene has CDR1 ENHRY and CDR2 SYGVKD.

The rearrangement links TRBV15 to TRBJ1-6; D remains unclear. The germline V and J ends were trimmed by 3 bases and 8 bases, with 11 bases remaining between them. The CDR3 is 14 residues long. Germline CDR1 reads LNHNV; CDR2 reads YYDKDF (reference sequence). In DNA form, the CDR3 reads TGTGCCACCAGCAGTGCGAGCATGGATTCACCCCTCCACTTT. Protein sequence: CATSSASMDSPLHF.

The V call is TRBV6-6, the J call TRBJ2-7; 7 nucleotides align to TRBD1. This CDR3 region has 16 residues. Germline-derived CDR1 and CDR2 are MNHNY and SVGAGI (reference sequence). With 5 bases clipped from V and 0 bases from J, the junction kept 10 bases outside the gene matches. This CDR3 is CASSKAPGTVSYEQYF. CDR3 sequence (DNA): TGTGCCAGCAGTAAGGCCCCCGGGACAGTCTCCTACGAGCAGTACTTC.

A single count supports this clone. The CDR3 region is CASSDILQSFHATNEKLFF. DNA of the CDR3: TGTGCCAGCAGTGACATCCTCCAAAGCTTCCACGCAACTAATGAAAAACTGTTTTTT. This chain connects TRBV6-1 to TRBJ1-4; D is undetermined. Per the germline V gene, CDR1 is MNHNS and CDR2 is SASEGT. The CDR3 totals 19 residues. V was cut by 3 bases and J by 0 bases, with 20 bases left in between.

The chain employs TRBV4-3 and TRBJ2-1; D may be TRBD1 (6 bases). The V gene lost 3 bases and the J gene lost 5 bases, with 11 bases spanning the gap. This CDR3 comprises 14 residues. CDR1 and CDR2 from the germline V gene are LGHNA and YSLEER. The CDR3 DNA reads as TGCGCCAGCAGCCACGCCGGGACAAACAATGAGCAGTTCTTC. It translates to CASSHAGTNNEQFF.

Only one count was recorded for this clone. V usage is TRBV11-2 and J usage is TRBJ1-4; the D gene is possibly TRBD1 (6 bases). The CDR3 has 18 residues. The germline V gene encodes CDR1 SGHAT and CDR2 FQNNGV. With 3 bases removed from V and 1 base from J, the gap between germline ends came to 18 bases. CDR3: CASSLNAGALGTNEKLFF. CDR3 nucleotides: TGTGCCAGCAGCTTGAACGCAGGGGCCCTAGGAACTAATGAAAAACTGTTTTTT.

The chain couples TRBV5-6 to TRBJ2-1, with D perhaps TRBD1 (6 bases). CDR1 and CDR2 (germline): SGHDT, YYEEEE. This CDR3 contains 18 residues. V shed 6 bases and J shed 6 bases, with 28 bases lying between them. The CDR3 DNA follows: TGTGCCAGCACCGAGGGGGTCCCAATATCCATTTTATCCAATGAGCAGTTCTTC. Protein sequence: CASTEGVPISILSNEQFF.

The V gene is TRBV7-9, the J gene TRBJ1-2, with unresolved D. V gave up 1 base and J gave up 1 base, with 4 bases separating them. The germline V gene has CDR1 SEHNR and CDR2 FQNEAQ (reference sequence). CDR3 length: 13 amino acids. The CDR3 protein is CASSLDFNYGYTF. CDR3 sequence (DNA): TGTGCCAGCAGCTTAGACTTTAACTATGGCTACACCTTC.

The CDR3 loop reads CASSPGTSGVDTQYF. The DNA for the CDR3 is TGTGCCAGCAGTCCCGGGACTAGCGGGGTGGATACGCAGTATTTT. The rearrangement links TRBV7-3 to TRBJ2-3, with 13 bases aligning to TRBD2. Trimming removed 6 bases from V and 6 bases from J; junction bases left unmatched: 6. CDR3 size: 15 residues. In germline, CDR1 is SGHTA, CDR2 FQGTGA.

V gene TRBV25-1 combines with J gene TRBJ2-1; 11 nucleotides align to TRBD2. Germline-derived CDR1 and CDR2 are MGHDK and SYGVNS. With V trimmed by 4 bases and J by 6 bases, 2 bases remained unmatched. The CDR3 consists of 14 residues. DNA of the CDR3: TGTGCCAGCAGTGCCGGGACTAGCGGCAATGAGCAGTTCTTC. Translating gives CASSAGTSGNEQFF.

The genes are TRBV18 and TRBJ1-1; 8 nucleotides line up with TRBD1. The CDR3 contains 15 residues. CDR1 KGHSH and CDR2 LQKENI come from the germline V gene. Trimming at V came to 0 bases and at J to 1 base, leaving 1 base not matched to a gene. The CDR3 coding sequence is TGTGCCAGCTCACCACCTACAGGGGGGAACACTGAAGCTTTCTTT. It yields the protein CASSPPTGGNTEAFF.

This clone has just a few counts. This sequence joins TRBV3-1 (or the pseudogene TRBV3-2) and TRBJ1-2; D is perhaps TRBD1 (6 bases). CDR1 is LGHDT, CDR2 YNNKEL, per germline (reference sequence). V lost 1 base and J 1 base, leaving 10 bases between the germline ends. The length of the CDR3 is 15 residues. The CDR3 nucleotides read TGTGCCAGCAGCCAAGGGGACACAGTTAACTATGGCTACACCTTC. It codes for CASSQGDTVNYGYTF.

The chain links TRBV4-3 to TRBJ1-6, with 7 bases aligning to TRBD1. The CDR3 is made up of 16 amino acids. Trimming took 0 bases from V and 13 from J; bases not matched to a gene: 12. Germline V CDR1 and CDR2: LGHNA, YSLEER. CDR3 in DNA: TGCGCCAGCAGCCAAGATTTTGGGGGACAGCGCGTCCCCCTCCACTTT. Translation: CASSQDFGGQRVPLHF.

This clone was seen once. The V call is TRBV27, the J call TRBJ2-1; D is possibly TRBD2 (5 bases). CDR3 size: 15 residues. Germline V CDR1 and CDR2: MNHEY, SMNVEV (reference sequence). Trimming removed 7 bases at V and 2 bases at J, with 15 bases between. In DNA, the CDR3 is TGTGCCAGCAAGGCGGAGCGGATTACCTACAATGAGCAGTTCTTC. Protein product: CASKAERITYNEQFF.

The chain couples TRBV10-3 to TRBJ1-1; TRBD1 matches 11 bases. The CDR3 consists of 13 residues. The junction had 2 bases not matched to a gene; V was cut back by 6 bases and J by 5 bases. Germline V gives CDR1 ENHRY, CDR2 SYGVKD. The CDR3 nucleotides are TGTGCCATCAGGGGACAGGGGGGGACTGAAGCTTTCTTT. Translating it yields CAIRGQGGTEAFF.

The chain recombines TRBV18 with TRBJ2-1; 8 nucleotides match TRBD1. In germline, CDR1 is KGHSH, CDR2 LQKENI. V lost 3 bases and J lost 2; bases outside the gene matches: 15. The CDR3 spans 19 residues. The CDR3 DNA follows: TGTGCCAGCTCACCCCGGACAGGGATAAGGGCTCCAACCTACAATGAGCAGTTCTTC. Protein sequence: CASSPRTGIRAPTYNEQFF.